Listed below are T cell receptor beta chains from one sample, sequenced in a study of blood T cell repertoires in COVID-19. Generated by immunoSEQ multiplex PCR, the TCRdb table keeps only in-frame clones and is missing some. The table shows 360,000 or so clones, with about nine tenths occurring only once. The sample consisted of PBMCs or T cells enriched from blood (not recorded which). The receptors here all came from a woman younger than 45 who had been exposed to COVID-19. Each CDR3 is given without its conserved first and last residue.

V	J	CDR3
TRBV7-9	TRBJ2-7	ASSPTGTGQTYEQY
TRBV5-8	TRBJ2-1	ASSSSDNEQF
TRBV12-3/TRBV12-4	TRBJ2-7	ASSPSGSYEQY
TRBV4-1	TRBJ1-2	ASSQDPGQNYGYT
TRBV7-6	TRBJ2-5	ASSLATPGSLRETQY
TRBV5-1	TRBJ2-7	ASSSSTGAIYEQY
TRBV5-1	TRBJ2-1	ASSPDVSGQSYNEQF
TRBV27	TRBJ1-2	ASSSRLNYGYT
TRBV5-4	TRBJ2-7	ASSLVSDRDEQY
TRBV27	TRBJ1-3	ASTSQGFWNTIY
TRBV6-2/TRBV6-3	TRBJ1-2	ASSYGSGYT
TRBV18	TRBJ2-3	ASSPLAGVGTDTQY
TRBV13	TRBJ2-1	ASSLGGQIYNEQF
TRBV5-1	TRBJ2-1	ASSAGTVNYNEQF
TRBV12-3/TRBV12-4	TRBJ2-2	ASTLRVAGELF
TRBV6-5	TRBJ2-1	ASRLAGGPYNEQF
TRBV19	TRBJ1-2	ASTPPGQAGVYGYT
TRBV3-1/TRBV3-2	TRBJ1-3	ASSLIFGESSGNTIY
TRBV2	TRBJ1-3	ASSATSISGNTIY
TRBV5-4	TRBJ1-4	ASSQGLEEKLF
TRBV5-1	TRBJ1-1	ASSVMGQGGTEAF
TRBV3-1/TRBV3-2	TRBJ1-2	ASSQGRQGLEGYT
TRBV19	TRBJ2-6	ATSGGPFSGANVLT
TRBV4-1	TRBJ2-5	ASSQEGAGGQQTQY
TRBV27	TRBJ1-6	ASSGFRDRGTHSPLH
TRBV2	TRBJ2-7	ASTGTVSYEQY
TRBV5-4	TRBJ2-7	ASSSLAEYEQY
TRBV5-8	TRBJ1-5	ASSLSVGMGSNQPQH
TRBV7-9	TRBJ1-1	ASSFTDGNTEAF
TRBV6-5	TRBJ2-2	ASTSDAGELF
TRBV27	TRBJ2-2	ASRVAGPNTGELF
TRBV19	TRBJ2-2	ASSPGLAGDTGELF
TRBV11-1	TRBJ2-5	ASSLREGGQETQY
TRBV10-3	TRBJ1-2	AISDPGQYNYGYT
TRBV28	TRBJ1-1	ASSLAQAYTEAF
TRBV5-1	TRBJ1-4	ASSLGFEGGEKLF
TRBV25-1	TRBJ2-1	ASSESGTSGRNEQF